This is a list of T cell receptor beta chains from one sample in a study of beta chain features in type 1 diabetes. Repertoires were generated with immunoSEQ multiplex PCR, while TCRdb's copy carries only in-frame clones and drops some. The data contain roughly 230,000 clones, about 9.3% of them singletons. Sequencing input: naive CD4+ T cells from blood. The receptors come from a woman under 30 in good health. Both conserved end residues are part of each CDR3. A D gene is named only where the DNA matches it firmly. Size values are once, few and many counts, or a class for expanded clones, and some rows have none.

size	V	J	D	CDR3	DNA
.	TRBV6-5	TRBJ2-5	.	CASSPGWSEETQYF	TGTGCCAGCAGTCCAGGGTGGTCAGAAGAGACCCAGTACTTC
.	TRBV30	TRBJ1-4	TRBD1	CAWTGGRSNEKLFF	TGTGCCTGGACAGGGGGGAGGTCTAATGAAAAACTGTTTTTT
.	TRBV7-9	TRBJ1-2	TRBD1	CASSVTGGADYGYTF	TGTGCCAGCAGCGTAACAGGGGGCGCGGACTATGGCTACACCTTC
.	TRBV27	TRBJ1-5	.	CASSIGGVPGPQHF	TGTGCCAGCAGCATAGGAGGCGTCCCGGGACCCCAGCATTTT
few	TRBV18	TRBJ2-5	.	CASSPDRDSETQYF	TGTGCCAGCTCACCTGACAGGGACTCAGAGACCCAGTACTTC
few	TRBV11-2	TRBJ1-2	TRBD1	CASTKGTAPSDYTF	TGTGCCAGCACCAAGGGGACAGCGCCGTCTGACTACACCTTC
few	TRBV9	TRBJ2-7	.	CASSVAFGGPYEQYF	TGTGCCAGCAGCGTAGCTTTCGGGGGACCCTACGAGCAGTACTTC
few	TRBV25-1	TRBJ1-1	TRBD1	CASSATGGTEAFF	TGTGCCAGCAGTGCAACAGGGGGCACTGAAGCTTTCTTT
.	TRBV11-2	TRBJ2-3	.	CASSLVSSTDTQYF	TGTGCCAGCAGCTTAGTGAGCTCCACAGATACGCAGTATTTT
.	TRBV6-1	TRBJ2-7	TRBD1	CASRKDRDEQYF	TGTGCCAGCAGAAAAGACAGGGACGAGCAGTACTTC
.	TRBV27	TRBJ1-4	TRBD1	CASSWDSRGPSEKLFF	TGTGCCAGCAGTTGGGACAGCCGGGGTCCTAGTGAAAAACTGTTTTTT
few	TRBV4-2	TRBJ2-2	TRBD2	CASLSGLAGGNTGELFF	TGTGCCAGCCTTTCGGGACTAGCGGGAGGGAACACCGGGGAGCTGTTTTTT
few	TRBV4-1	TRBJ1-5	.	CASSQDYTANQPQHF	TGCGCCAGCAGCCAAGATTACACAGCAAATCAGCCCCAGCATTTT
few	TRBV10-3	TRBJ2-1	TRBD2	CAITSGGRNEQFF	TGTGCCATCACTAGCGGGGGGCGGAATGAGCAGTTCTTC
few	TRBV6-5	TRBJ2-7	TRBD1	CASSYSQGTTYEQYF	TGTGCCAGCAGTTACTCACAGGGGACAACCTACGAGCAGTACTTC
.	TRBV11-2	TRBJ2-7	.	CASSASGVSYEQYF	TGTGCCAGCAGCGCCTCCGGGGTCTCCTACGAGCAGTACTTC
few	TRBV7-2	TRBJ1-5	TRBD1	CASSLTGFSNQPQHF	TGTGCCAGCAGCTTGACAGGGTTTAGCAATCAGCCCCAGCATTTT
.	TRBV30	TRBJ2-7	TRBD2	CAWTRLAGSPEDEQYF	TGTGCCTGGACCAGACTAGCGGGATCGCCGGAAGACGAGCAGTACTTC
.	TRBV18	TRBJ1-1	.	CASSLGQGNTEAFF	TGTGCCAGCTCACTAGGCCAGGGGAACACTGAAGCTTTCTTT
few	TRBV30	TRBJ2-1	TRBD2	CAWSSGTWNEQFF	TGTGCCTGGAGTAGCGGGACTTGGAATGAGCAGTTCTTC
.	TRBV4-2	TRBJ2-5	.	CASSQDREVHETQYF	TGTGCCAGCAGCCAAGATCGGGAAGTGCATGAGACCCAGTACTTC
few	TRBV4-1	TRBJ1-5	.	CASTEYGVGDQPQHF	TGCGCCAGCACTGAGTACGGGGTTGGGGATCAGCCCCAGCATTTT
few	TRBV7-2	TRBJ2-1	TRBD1	CASSLGDRGLRSEQFF	TGTGCCAGCAGCTTAGGGGACAGGGGGCTCCGGAGTGAGCAGTTCTTC
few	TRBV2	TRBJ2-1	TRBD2	CASISSPSGGYNEQFF	TGTGCCAGCATCTCGAGCCCCAGCGGGGGATACAATGAGCAGTTCTTC
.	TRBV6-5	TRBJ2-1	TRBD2	CASRREVWNEQFF	TGTGCCAGCAGGCGGGAGGTGTGGAATGAGCAGTTCTTC
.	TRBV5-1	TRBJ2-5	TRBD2	CASSAGLAETQYF	TGCGCCAGCAGCGCGGGACTAGCGGAGACCCAGTACTTC
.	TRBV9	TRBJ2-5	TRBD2	CASTSGLQETQYF	TGTGCCAGCACTAGCGGTCTACAAGAGACCCAGTACTTC
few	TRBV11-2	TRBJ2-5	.	CASSSYRVEETQYF	TGTGCCAGCAGCTCTTACAGGGTAGAAGAGACCCAGTACTTC
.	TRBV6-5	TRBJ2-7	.	CASSRGHPGSYEQYF	TGTGCCAGCAGCAGAGGACACCCAGGCTCCTACGAGCAGTACTTC
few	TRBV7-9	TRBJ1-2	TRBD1	CASSPPGQGGKGYTF	TGTGCCAGCAGCCCACCAGGACAGGGAGGAAAAGGCTACACCTTC
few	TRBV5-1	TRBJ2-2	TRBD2	CASSSGPGGPGELFF	TGCGCCAGCAGCTCCGGACCGGGAGGGCCCGGGGAGCTGTTTTTT
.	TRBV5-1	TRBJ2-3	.	CASSLEGADTQYF	TGCGCCAGCAGCTTGGAAGGAGCAGATACGCAGTATTTT
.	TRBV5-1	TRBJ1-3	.	CASSLGQLAGNTIYF	TGCGCCAGCAGCTTGGGACAGTTAGCCGGAAACACCATATATTTT
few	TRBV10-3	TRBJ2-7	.	CAITPNGVEQYF	TGTGCCATCACTCCAAACGGTGTCGAGCAGTACTTC
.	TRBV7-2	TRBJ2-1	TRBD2	CASSSPGLAGGNEQFF	TGTGCCAGCAGCTCCCCGGGACTAGCGGGGGGCAATGAGCAGTTCTTC
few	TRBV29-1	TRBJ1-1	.	CSGRGGDTEAFF	TGCAGCGGACGGGGAGGAGACACTGAAGCTTTCTTT
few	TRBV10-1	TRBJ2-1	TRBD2	CASSFGLAGGPNEQFF	TGCGCCAGCAGTTTTGGACTAGCGGGGGGGCCCAATGAGCAGTTCTTC
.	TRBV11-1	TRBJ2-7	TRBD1	CASSLMALGQGAYEQYF	TGTGCCAGCAGCTTAATGGCGTTGGGGCAGGGGGCCTACGAGCAGTACTTC
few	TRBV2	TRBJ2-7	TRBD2	CASSESRSPGGQYF	TGTGCCAGCAGTGAATCTAGGTCTCCGGGAGGGCAGTACTTC
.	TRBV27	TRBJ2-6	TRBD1	CASSNYRGSGANVLTF	TGTGCCAGCAGTAATTACAGGGGCTCTGGGGCCAACGTCCTGACTTTC
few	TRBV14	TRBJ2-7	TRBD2	CASSQGRGGHEQYF	TGTGCCAGCAGCCAAGGCCGGGGGGGCCACGAGCAGTACTTC
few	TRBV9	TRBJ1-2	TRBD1	CASSTQGAYTF	TGTGCCAGCAGCACCCAGGGGGCCTACACCTTC
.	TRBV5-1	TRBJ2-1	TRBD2	CASSSTLRLAGDGNEQFF	TGCGCCAGCAGCTCCACCCTCAGACTAGCGGGAGATGGCAATGAGCAGTTCTTC
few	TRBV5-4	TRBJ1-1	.	CASSFVQGGAGREAFF	TGTGCCAGCAGCTTTGTTCAGGGTGGCGCAGGTCGGGAAGCTTTCTTT
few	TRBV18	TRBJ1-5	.	CASSPDGVQPQHF	TGTGCCAGCTCACCAGACGGGGTTCAGCCCCAGCATTTT
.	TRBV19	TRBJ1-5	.	CASSTPGRDRPQHF	TGTGCCAGTAGTACCCCGGGTCGGGATCGGCCCCAGCATTTT
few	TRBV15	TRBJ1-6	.	CATSRQTDNNSPLHF	TGTGCCACCAGCAGGCAGACAGACAATAATTCACCCCTCCACTTT
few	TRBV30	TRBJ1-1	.	CAWSKGFVGEAFF	TGTGCCTGGAGTAAGGGGTTTGTAGGTGAAGCTTTCTTT
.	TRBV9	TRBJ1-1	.	CASSVDLELNTEAFF	TGTGCCAGCAGCGTAGATTTAGAGTTGAACACTGAAGCTTTCTTT
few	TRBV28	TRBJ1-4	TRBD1	CASSPRQGLGEKLFF	TGTGCCAGCAGTCCGAGACAGGGGTTGGGTGAAAAACTGTTTTTT
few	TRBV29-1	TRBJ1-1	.	CSVEDYGGRGTEAFF	TGCAGCGTTGAAGATTATGGGGGCCGGGGCACTGAAGCTTTCTTT
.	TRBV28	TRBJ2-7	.	CASSLNSPGEYEQYF	TGTGCCAGCAGTTTAAATTCACCGGGGGAGTACGAGCAGTACTTC